The following is a T cell receptor (beta chain) sequence with its context. This entry belongs to a study of blood T cell repertoires in COVID-19. The germline V gene has CDR1 SGHKS and CDR2 YYEKEE (reference sequence). This CDR3 spans 19 amino acids. The ends were cut back, 3 bases at V and 1 base at J, with 25 bases in the middle. Profiled with immunoSEQ multiplex PCR; TCRdb holds only in-frame clones, not every one. The sample lists some 240,000 clones; about 85% were seen once. The sample was peripheral blood. This TCR came from a man aged 55 to 70 who had recovered from COVID-19. The chain has TRBV5-5 and TRBJ1-1; no clear D. The CDR3 is CASSYGILKFLSSNTEAFF. For the CDR3, the DNA is TGTGCCAGCAGCTACGGGATTCTGAAATTTCTATCCTCGAACACTGAAGCTTTCTTT.